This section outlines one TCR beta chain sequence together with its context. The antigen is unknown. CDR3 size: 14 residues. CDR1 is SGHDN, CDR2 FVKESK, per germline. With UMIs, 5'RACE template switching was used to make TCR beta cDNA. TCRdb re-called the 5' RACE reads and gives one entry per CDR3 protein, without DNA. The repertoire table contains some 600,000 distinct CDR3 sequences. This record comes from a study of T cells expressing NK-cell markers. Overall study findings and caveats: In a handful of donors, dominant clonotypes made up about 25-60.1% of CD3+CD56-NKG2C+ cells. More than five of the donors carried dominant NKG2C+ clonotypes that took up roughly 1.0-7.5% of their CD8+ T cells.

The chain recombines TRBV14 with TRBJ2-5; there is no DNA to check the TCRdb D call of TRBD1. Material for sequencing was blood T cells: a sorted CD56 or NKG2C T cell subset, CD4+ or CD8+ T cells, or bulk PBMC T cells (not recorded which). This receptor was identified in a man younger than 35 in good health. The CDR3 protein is CASSQGWGWETQYF.